The sequence of this T cell receptor beta chain was determined in a study of cytomegalovirus exposure and HLA in healthy donors (TCRdb year 2017). In the study overall: An earlier analysis of approximately 590 of the donors reported approximately 270 Gb of sequence data and more than 90 million unique TCR beta sequences from about 179 million T cells. The study aimed to test whether cataloging public T cell receptors could reveal signatures of past pathogen exposure. In an earlier analysis of more than 550 of the donors, high-throughput TCR beta sequencing was used to judge whether each TCR beta V gene segment behaved as functional or pseudogenic. An early release covering roughly 600 HLA-typed donors comprised about 310 gigabases of sequencing data and some 79 million unique TCR sequences. Because of strong linkage in the cohort, 4 to 6 DR-DQ haplotypes were treated as single units for association and clustering. Every discovery cohort repertoire had been produced on one sequencing platform. The later analysis used no new phenotypic data to find candidate immune exposures, relying instead on TCR beta sequences and their occurrence across donors. A separate validation cohort of 100 to 150 different subjects was used in addition to the roughly 700-subject first cohort. To study patterns of TCR occurrence, a later analysis re-analyzed previously published TCR beta repertoires from around 700 donors and added high-resolution HLA genotyping. Both class I and class II loci were covered by HLA typing, at four-digit resolution. The study combined high-throughput TCR immunosequencing, statistical association of individual TCRs with disease status, and machine learning to predict cytomegalovirus infection status. The number of typed donors differed by locus: roughly 629-640 for A, B, C, DRB1 and DQB1; 500 to 550 for DQA1; 600 to 610 for DPA1; and roughly 470 for DPB1. Among about 360 genotyped donors of the cohort, an average of roughly 240,000 unique TCR beta nucleotide sequences were sequenced per donor, 15% to 20% of them non-productive. The study used immunosequencing to profile the T cell repertoires of approximately 640 subjects and linked those repertoires to cytomegalovirus serostatus. A later genetic analysis used genome-wide SNP genotypes for about 60% of the 666 donors, treating that subset as a discovery cohort. Donor age, sex, ethnicity and CMV serostatus were compiled alongside the repertoire data. Among the approximately 400 genotyped donors, about 83% belonged to the genetic ancestry cluster associated with self-reported Caucasian donors.

The receptor library was made with the immunoSEQ multiplex PCR assay. The multiplex PCR relied on a mix of 60 forward primers for TCR Vbeta segments and 13 reverse primers for TCR Jbeta segments. The CDR3 region of rearranged TCR beta genes was amplified from genomic DNA with a multiplex PCR assay. On the Illumina HiSeq System, the amplified TCR beta libraries were sequenced as 87-base-pair reads. In the authors' own workflow: Across the 670 or so repertoires, a later analysis counted 80 million or so unique TCR beta chains, around 11 million of which were shared by at least two donors. To remove PCR and sequencing errors, raw reads were error-corrected and collapsed into unique sequences using a nearest-neighbor algorithm that merged closely related sequences. CDR3 sequences were aligned to IMGT reference sequences to assign V, D and J gene segments. For a sequence to be retained, at least a six-nucleotide match to both a V gene segment and a J gene segment was required. Rearrangements were called productive when the CDR3 lacked stop codons and stayed in frame with V and J; all others were non-productive. CDR3 was defined according to IMGT convention as the region running from the second conserved V-encoded cysteine to the conserved J-encoded phenylalanine. In an earlier analysis of 550 to 650 of the donors, sequences lacking an unambiguous match to a single V gene segment were excluded. In an earlier analysis of approximately 610 of the donors, V segments were called functional above 56.7% productive rearrangements and were called segregating when the between-donor standard deviation exceeded 5%. A statistical classification framework was built to diagnose cytomegalovirus status from the catalog of TCR beta chain sequences. A later analysis assigned V and J genes by comparing TCR nucleotide sequences with IMGT/GENE-DB human TR gene sequences. In a later analysis, CDR3 sequences and most-parsimonious VDJ recombination scenarios were assigned using the TCRdist pipeline. In a later analysis, each TCR beta chain was defined by its CDR3 amino acid sequence together with its V-gene family, and reads lacking a unique V-gene family were excluded. To address suspected cross-contamination and a sequencing artifact, a later analysis removed over 500 highly shared, low-generation-probability nucleotide sequences. A later analysis calculated a clonal expansion index for each public chain from normalized within-repertoire ranks of inferred template counts. In a later analysis, generation probabilities were computed using a VDJ recombination model fitted to out-of-frame rearrangements, and the results were checked against IGoR. In a later analysis, TCR-TCR, TCR-HLA and TCR-CMV co-occurrence was scored with hypergeometric tests, and a repertoire-size bias correction was applied to TCR pairs. To estimate false discovery rates, a later analysis permuted the HLA or CMV assignments 20 times. In a later analysis, co-occurring TCRs were grouped using DBSCAN, with TCRdist sequence similarity added in when clustering inside HLA-allele-positive subsets. Co-occurrence clustering excluded repertoires with fewer than 30,000 or more than 120,000 public chains, plus five with anomalous nucleotide sharing. Sourced from immuneACCESS, this table was stored by TCRdb with only in-frame sequences that have V and J called. A share of the clones is absent; for the studies checked, an unresolved V gene accounts for under half, and the remainder has no known explanation. V, J and clone size are taken as reported in that table, and D and trimming were inferred from the DNA itself. The sample table lists approximately 220,000 clones, over 80% of them with a count of one. The top ten hold roughly 0.75% of the sample.

In total, approximately 610 healthy bone marrow donors made up the cohort. Cohort members were all nominally healthy when sampled, although unrecorded immune exposures were likely present. The donor tested CMV seronegative, placing the donor among the roughly 400 seronegative members of the cohort. Each donor provided a peripheral blood sample, and peripheral blood mononuclear cells were used for TCR beta sequencing. The Qiagen DNeasy Blood Extraction Kit was used to extract genomic DNA from the blood cell samples. On this clone itself: Its target antigen remains unknown. No per-base quality is available; no much larger clone lies one base away.

Here is what the overall study found, with its caveats: HLA typing was unavailable for some donors at each locus, so association tests used only the typed subset. Compared with the roughly 700-donor mean, donors in an Asian-associated ancestry cluster had fewer N-insertions in productive TCRs, according to a later genetic analysis. Presence/absence analyses assumed roughly uniform sequencing depth across donors, an assumption that may not hold. The sequencing pipeline was judged likely to have produced a cluster of highly shared sequence variants as a technical artifact. The cohort was sequenced for TCR beta chains only, and without alpha or paired-chain data the features that could be detected were limited. Strong co-occurrence of HLA alleles, especially DR and DQ, made assigning TCR associations to individual alleles difficult. CMV serostatus was the only immune exposure information available for the cohort. Because counts were too low, some 16 rarely observed V segments, including chromosome 9 orphons, were excluded from the earlier analysis of around 640 of the donors. According to a later analysis, most CMV-associated TCR beta chains appeared to be HLA-restricted, and the HLA associations seemed to be driven largely by CMV exposure. A few of the identified cytomegalovirus-associated TCR beta chains were confirmed in vitro to be specific for cytomegalovirus antigens. At a false discovery rate of 0.05, a later analysis linked 16,951 TCR beta sequences to specific HLA alleles. Some IMGT-functional V segments, including TRBV6-2 and TRBV6-3, could not be distinguished by the 87-base-pair reads and were therefore excluded. In an earlier analysis of approximately 590 of the donors, most TCR beta V segments appeared in productive rearrangements about 87% or about 30% of the time, broadly matching IMGT annotations. Linkage disequilibrium might explain the correlated functional status among segregating V segments, but an unknown experimental factor could not be ruled out. Compared with equally common non-associated chains, HLA-associated TCR beta chains in a later analysis were more clonally expanded and had lower generation probabilities. While some public TCRs were present in many individuals, most TCR sequences turned up only very rarely across donors. Cytomegalovirus status was reported to be diagnosed by the classifier with high specificity and sensitivity in both the original and validation cohorts. A later genetic analysis associated a missense DCLRE1C variant with V-gene and J-gene trimming of TCR beta chains, and an independent cohort replicated the association. The study gave a list of about 150 TCR beta chains associated with cytomegalovirus. A later analysis found that TCR association rates varied across HLA loci, with DRB1 alleles showing the most associated TCRs and HLA-C alleles the fewest. A later analysis reported that several top co-occurrence clusters appeared linked to parvovirus B19, influenza, CMV and Epstein-Barr virus. A further reported finding was that TCR beta sequences accurately predicted the HLA-A and HLA-B alleles for most subjects in the first cohort. It was suggested by the authors that the approach could potentially be generalized to other disease states and immunological phenotypes.

Between the V and J ends, shortened by 6 bases and 8 bases respectively, the junction contains 13 bases. Including the terminal cysteine and phenylalanine, the CDR3 comprises 11 residues. Only the CDR3 region is kept as DNA, spanning 33 bases read in frame from base 1. The germline V gene (reference sequence) yields DFQATT for CDR1 and SNEGSKA for CDR2. This sequence uses TRBV20-1 and TRBJ1-2; TRBD1 might be the D gene, on 6 matching bases. What was sequenced was PBMCs. This receptor was identified in a boy aged 2 to 10 in good health and CMV-seronegative. The CDR3 has the sequence CSAPDRFGYTF. The DNA sequence is as follows: TGCAGTGCCCCGGACAGATTCGGCTACACCTTC.